This T cell receptor (beta chain) was sequenced for a study of T-cell memory formation after mild COVID-19. As for the study in general: Clusters were largely donor specific. Study-level points and caveats: There was a balanced CD4/CD8 profile in clones contracting day 15 to 85, and later expanders leaned CD4+. Pre-infection memory harbored some responding clones, suggesting cross-reactive memory joined.

Each CDR3 protein gets one entry after TCRdb re-called the 5' RACE reads with MiXCR. The table includes about 190,000 distinct CDR3 sequences, approximately 30% detected once. The CDR3 runs 12 residues. Deletions cut 5 bases from V and 5 bases from J, with 10 bases between. Germline assignment: CDR1 SEHNR and CDR2 FQNEAQ (reference sequence). This clonotype appeared a few times. Antigen specificity is unknown. V and J are TRBV7-9 and TRBJ2-7; D remains ambiguous. This TCR derives from an adult woman who had mild COVID-19 (a few samples of this study predate the infection). Cell type and time point are not known. The specimen sequenced was PBMCs or a T cell subset sorted from them (not recorded which). CDR3 sequence: CASSPFFHEQYF. The CDR3 region has the DNA TGTGCCAGCAGCCCCTTTTTCCACGAGCAGTACTTC.